The clone carrying this T cell receptor beta chain counts as medium-sized. There are 16 residues in the CDR3. V was clipped by 1 base and J by 0 bases; unmatched bases: 3. CDR1 is MDHEN and CDR2 is SYDVKM in the germline V gene. These data are taken from a study of graft-versus-host responses after intestinal transplantation. Generated by immunoSEQ multiplex PCR, the TCRdb table keeps only in-frame clones and is missing some. The sample has over 2,000 clones; over 25% are singletons. Responders (about 200,000, CFSE-labeled) met about 200,000 stimulators that were irradiated and violet-dye-labeled. V gene TRBV28 combines with J gene TRBJ2-5; 9 bases line up with TRBD2. The receptor was isolated from a human patient who was an organ donor for intestinal transplantation. This sample comprised alloreactive CD8+ T cells from a mixed lymphocyte reaction culture, obtained before transplantation. Subset given: CFSE-low proliferating T cells sorted from roughly six-day pre-transplant mixed lymphocyte reaction (GvH or HvG direction). DNA of the CDR3: TGTGCCAGCAGTTTATTGTTAGCGGGGGACCAAGAGACCCAGTACTTC. It is translated as CASSLLLAGDQETQYF.